The rows below give T cell receptor beta chains drawn from one sample of a study of vaccination effects on CD4 cells after COVID-19. These TCRs are of unknown antigen specificity. The repertoire was sequenced with immunoSEQ multiplex PCR; TCRdb's copy has only in-frame clones and lacks some. Found here are over 45,000 clones, more than 60% of them singletons; the top ten hold 18%. Sequences were derived from CD4+ T cells from PBMCs cultured with SARS-CoV-2 spike peptides, sampled before COVID-19 vaccination. The receptors were gathered from a human donor who received a COVID-19 vaccine. The CDR3 runs from the conserved cysteine through the conserved F or W. Fields, in order: J gene, V gene, clone size, D gene, CDR3 DNA, CDR3 protein. A D gene is named only where the DNA matches it firmly. Size is omitted from some rows. Given values are once, few, many or a class for expanded clones.

TRBJ1-6	TRBV19	-	-	TGTGCCAGTAGCGGGCGACCCAGCTCCTATAATTCACCCCTCCACTTT	CASSGRPSSYNSPLHF
TRBJ1-2	TRBV30	few	-	TGTGCCTGGAGTGTCCAATTTCCGGGAGGCGGCTACACCTTC	CAWSVQFPGGGYTF
TRBJ2-7	TRBV9	few	-	TGTGCCAGCAGCGTAGTCGGGAGCTCCTACGAGCAGTACTTC	CASSVVGSSYEQYF
TRBJ1-6	TRBV6-6	-	-	TGTGCCAGCACCTCCGGCTCCTATAATTCACCCCTCCACTTT	CASTSGSYNSPLHF
TRBJ2-7	TRBV3-1/TRBV3-2	once	TRBD1	TGTGCCAGCAGCCAAGGTGACAGGGCTCTAATCCACGAGCAGTACTTC	CASSQGDRALIHEQYF
TRBJ2-7	TRBV19	-	TRBD1	TGTGCCAGTAGTATCCAGGGACAGGGGGCCTACGAGCAGTACTTC	CASSIQGQGAYEQYF
TRBJ2-2	TRBV5-6	-	-	TGTGCCAGCAGCCCCTGGGACACCACCTCTCTGTTTTTT	CASSPWDTTSLFF
TRBJ1-1	TRBV2	-	TRBD1	TGTGCCAGCAGGGGGACAGGGGTAACTGAAGCTTTCTTT	CASRGTGVTEAFF
TRBJ1-1	TRBV12-5	-	-	TGTGCTAGTGGTTTGGAAGGGCCGAACACTGAAGCTTTCTTT	CASGLEGPNTEAFF
TRBJ2-5	TRBV30	-	-	TGTGCCTGGGGGGGACGACTGTTAACGGGCGGGACCCAGTACTTC	CAWGGRLLTGGTQYF
TRBJ1-5	TRBV12-3/TRBV12-4	-	-	TGTGCCAGCACCCCCCCGGCCAATCAGCCCCAGCATTTT	CASTPPANQPQHF
TRBJ1-1	TRBV28	-	TRBD1	TGTGCCAGCAGCCCCCAGGGGGGCACTGAAGCTTTCTTT	CASSPQGGTEAFF
TRBJ1-2	TRBV6-1	-	-	TGTGCCAGCAGTGAAGGGAGGCCCATTAACTATGGCTACACCTTC	CASSEGRPINYGYTF
TRBJ1-2	TRBV5-5	few	-	TGTGCCAGCAGCTTGGGGCCCCGTAGAGCTAACTATGGCTACACCTTC	CASSLGPRRANYGYTF
TRBJ1-2	TRBV15	-	-	TGTGCCACCAGCAGAGATCTGGGGACGAACTATGGCTACACCTTC	CATSRDLGTNYGYTF
TRBJ2-7	TRBV11-2	-	TRBD1	TGTGCCAGCAGCACAGGGGGCGGCTACGAGCAGTACTTC	CASSTGGGYEQYF
TRBJ1-1	TRBV4-3	-	-	TGCGCCAGCAGCCAAGTGTCGAACACTGAAGCTTTCTTT	CASSQVSNTEAFF
TRBJ2-7	TRBV27	-	-	TGTGCCAGCAGTTTATCGGGCAGGGCGGTGAGGGAGCAGTACTTC	CASSLSGRAVREQYF
TRBJ2-3	TRBV27	-	TRBD2	TGTGCCAGCAGTTTAGGACTAGCCAGCACAGATACGCAGTATTTT	CASSLGLASTDTQYF
TRBJ1-5	TRBV18	few	-	TGTGCCAGCTCACCGGCGCGCGATCAGCCCCAGCATTTT	CASSPARDQPQHF
TRBJ1-5	TRBV6-5	-	-	TGTGCCAGCAGTTTGGGTCAGTACCAGCCCCAGCATTTT	CASSLGQYQPQHF
TRBJ2-7	TRBV7-2	-	-	TGTGCCAGCAGCTTACGACATCCCACCTACGAGCAGTACTTC	CASSLRHPTYEQYF
TRBJ1-2	TRBV6-5	-	-	TGTGCCAGCAGCCCAGGACGGATTAACTATGGCTACACCTTC	CASSPGRINYGYTF
TRBJ2-5	TRBV7-9	-	-	TGTGCCAGCAGCTTAGAGGAGACCCGACAAGAGACCCAGTACTTC	CASSLEETRQETQYF
TRBJ2-5	TRBV7-9	once	-	TGTGCCAGCAGCTTCTCTCAAGAGACCCAGTACTTC	CASSFSQETQYF
TRBJ1-5	TRBV6-4	-	-	TGTGCCAGCAGTGGGGGGACCAGCAATCAGCCCCAGCATTTT	CASSGGTSNQPQHF
TRBJ2-7	TRBV19	once	TRBD1	TGTGCCAGTAGTACGACAGGGTTAGGTGAGCAGTACTTC	CASSTTGLGEQYF
TRBJ1-4	TRBV30	-	TRBD1	TGTGCCTGGAGGCCCCGGGACAGGGGGCGTGAAAAACTGTTTTTT	CAWRPRDRGREKLFF
TRBJ1-6	TRBV14	few	-	TGTGCCAGCAGCCGCCGGGCAGGGAGCTCCTATAATTCACCCCTCCACTTT	CASSRRAGSSYNSPLHF
TRBJ2-7	TRBV2	once	TRBD2	TGTGCCAGCACTGGACTAGCGGGGGCCTCCTACGAGCAGTACTTC	CASTGLAGASYEQYF
TRBJ1-4	TRBV5-1	-	-	TGCGCCAGCAGCTTCCTACAAATAGGGGTTGTTCCTAATGAAAAACTGTTTTTT	CASSFLQIGVVPNEKLFF
TRBJ1-2	TRBV24-1	-	-	TGTGCCACCAGTGTAGACAGCTATGGCTACACCTTC	CATSVDSYGYTF
TRBJ2-1	TRBV5-1	-	-	TGCGCCAGCAGCTTGGTTCGGGCGGTTGAGCAGTTCTTC	CASSLVRAVEQFF
TRBJ2-4	TRBV5-4	-	-	TGTGCCAGCAGCTTGGCCAGTCTAAACATTCAGTACTTC	CASSLASLNIQYF
TRBJ2-7	TRBV6-5	-	TRBD1	TGTGCCAGCAGCCTCTCGGGACAGGGACTATACGAGCAGTACTTC	CASSLSGQGLYEQYF
TRBJ2-2	TRBV10-3	once	TRBD2	TGTGCCATCAGTGAGTCGGAGGGACTAGCGGGAGTGAACACCGGGGAGCTGTTTTTT	CAISESEGLAGVNTGELFF
TRBJ1-3	TRBV7-2	-	-	TGTGCCAGCAGCTCCGCGGGAAGGGGACTATCCGGAAACACCATATATTTT	CASSSAGRGLSGNTIYF